This entry lists 8 T cell receptor beta chains sequenced from one sample in a study of cytomegalovirus exposure and HLA in healthy donors (dated by TCRdb to between 2016 and 2019). Library creation used the immunoSEQ multiplex PCR assay. TCRdb took over this immuneACCESS table, retaining in-frame rearrangements with V and J assigned. Such tables are incomplete; in checked studies, under half of the missing clones stem from an unresolved V gene, and the remainder is unexplained. This sample comprises 150,000 or so clones, roughly 86% of them detected only once. The ten most abundant clones make up roughly 2.6% of the sample. Sequences were obtained from PBMCs. These receptors came from a man aged 18 to 30 in good health and CMV-seropositive.

V gene TRBV9 combines with J gene TRBJ1-1; D is uncertain. The CDR3 has 16 residues. Germline values: CDR1 SGDLS, CDR2 YYNGEE. V lost 4 bases, J lost 0 bases, and 16 bases lay in between. The CDR3, as DNA: TGTGCCAGCAGCCCTCCGCAGGCTCTCATGAACACTGAAGCTTTCTTT. This translates into CASSPPQALMNTEAFF.

The V and J genes are TRBV5-6 and TRBJ1-1, with D unclear. The germline V and J ends were trimmed by 5 bases and 3 bases, with 11 bases remaining between them. Germline CDR1 SGHDT, CDR2 YYEEEE. This CDR3 has 13 residues. The CDR3 reads CASSYGSHTEAFF. The CDR3 nucleotides read TGTGCCAGCAGTTACGGGTCCCACACTGAAGCTTTCTTT.

About this clone: No DNA is shown, since the ends of the CDR3 on it are uncertain; the CDR3 is the one TCRdb lists. Here the CDR3 reads CATFGAYNEQFF. The V and J genes are TRBV19 and TRBJ2-1; the D call of TRBD2 is as the table states it, not checked on the DNA. The V gene's germline CDR1 is LNHDA and CDR2 SQIVND (reference sequence). A total of 12 residues make up the CDR3, ends included.

The chain recombines TRBV27 with TRBJ2-2, with TRBD1 matching over 8 bases. CDR1 MNHEY and CDR2 SMNVEV come from the germline V gene (reference sequence). J was trimmed by 7 bases and V by 5 bases; bases with no gene match: 9. This CDR3 is 15 amino acids long. CDR3 nucleotides: TGTGCCAGCAGTCAAAGGACAGGGTTAGACGGGGAGCTGTTTTTT. Translation gives CASSQRTGLDGELFF.

The chain combines TRBV28 with TRBJ1-2, with 7 bases that match TRBD1. Germline assignment: CDR1 MDHEN and CDR2 SYDVKM. CDR3 length: 14 amino acids. After removal of 5 bases from V and 4 bases from J, the junction contained 7 bases not matched to a gene. The CDR3 spells CASSIDRVGYGYTF. The CDR3 DNA reads as TGTGCCAGCAGTATAGACAGGGTGGGCTATGGCTACACCTTC.

The chain has TRBV4-1 and TRBJ1-3, with D hard to call. CDR3 size: 14 residues. V was pared by 3 bases and J by 1 base, with 7 bases between. CDR1 MGHRA and CDR2 YSYEKL come from the germline V gene. The CDR3 reads CASSHRGSGNTIYF. The CDR3 nucleotides read TGCGCCAGCAGCCATCGGGGATCTGGAAACACCATATATTTT.

This chain links TRBV6-6 with TRBJ1-1; 8 nucleotides align to TRBD1. This CDR3 region has 14 residues. The germline V gene has CDR1 MNHNY and CDR2 SVGAGI (reference sequence). V shed 5 bases, J shed 5 bases, and the junction held 7 bases outside the gene matches. The CDR3 DNA follows: TGTGCCAGCAGTCTACAGGGGGAGGTAACTGAAGCTTTCTTT. It encodes CASSLQGEVTEAFF.

This chain links TRBV29-1 with TRBJ1-2, with TRBD1 as a possible D gene (6 bases). The V end was cut by 6 bases, the J end by 6 bases, with 11 bases between. The length of the CDR3 is 11 residues. Germline CDR1 and CDR2: SQVTM and ANQGSEA. CDR3 region: CSVAQGNGYTF. Here the CDR3 DNA reads TGCAGCGTAGCACAGGGAAATGGCTACACCTTC.